These T cell receptor beta chains were read from a single sample in a study of T-cell reconstitution after alpha-beta-depleted transplantation in children. From the PCR reads, TCRdb called clonotypes with MiXCR, one entry per CDR3 protein. Among over 550,000 distinct CDR3 sequences listed, roughly 10% were seen once. The source was PBMCs from the stem cell graft donor, collected from the stem cell graft. All receptors come from a human donor who donated a stem cell graft to a child with acute myeloid leukemia. Each CDR3 is given with its conserved first and last residue. D genes are given only for firm matches. Clone sizes are given selectively: once, few, many, or a class where the clone is expanded.

many | . | TRBJ1-2 | TRBV20-1 | CSARDQGSKYGYTF | TGCAGTGCTAGAGATCAAGGCTCAAAGTATGGCTACACCTTC
many | . | TRBJ1-4 | TRBV20-1 | CSALLGQTLTNEKLFF | TGCAGTGCACTCCTCGGACAGACCCTTACTAATGAAAAACTGTTTTTT
many | TRBD2 | TRBJ2-1 | TRBV20-1 | CSARGATSGGNEQFF | TGCAGTGCTAGAGGGGCAACTAGCGGGGGCAATGAGCAGTTCTTC
many | . | TRBJ2-1 | TRBV28 | CASSSLGDEQFF | TGTGCCAGCAGTTCCCTCGGGGATGAGCAGTTCTTC
. | . | TRBJ2-2 | TRBV2 | CASSQRTGELFF | TGTGCCAGCTCGCAGAGAACCGGGGAGCTGTTTTTT
many | TRBD2 | TRBJ2-1 | TRBV6-2/TRBV6-3 | CASTRAGVYNEQFF | TGTGCCAGCACTAGGGCGGGAGTTTACAATGAGCAGTTCTTC
. | . | TRBJ1-3 | TRBV15 | CATSRDFGGSGNTIYF | TGTGCCACCAGCAGAGATTTCGGGGGCTCAGGAAACACCATATATTTT
few | . | TRBJ2-5 | TRBV29-1 | CSVGEGLETQYF | TGCAGCGTTGGAGAGGGGTTGGAGACCCAGTACTTC
. | TRBD1 | TRBJ2-1 | TRBV12-3/TRBV12-4 | CASILEGAEQFF | TGTGCCAGCATCCTAGAGGGGGCGGAGCAGTTCTTC
. | TRBD2 | TRBJ2-5 | TRBV5-1 | CASSLAGSGRGETQYF | TGCGCCAGCAGCTTGGCTGGTAGCGGGAGAGGAGAGACCCAGTACTTC
few | . | TRBJ2-7 | TRBV19 | CASSATPSSIEQYF | TGTGCCAGTAGCGCAACCCCCAGTTCAATCGAGCAGTACTTC
. | . | TRBJ2-1 | TRBV15 | CATSRASDEQFF | TGTGCCACCAGCAGAGCCTCTGATGAGCAGTTCTTC
few | . | TRBJ2-3 | TRBV5-1 | CASSLRLGVSTDTQYF | TGCGCCAGCAGCCTACGACTGGGCGTAAGCACAGATACGCAGTATTTT
. | . | TRBJ2-5 | TRBV6-2/TRBV6-3 | CASSPPGLSQETQYF | TGTGCCAGCAGTCCGCCGGGACTGAGCCAAGAGACCCAGTACTTC
. | . | TRBJ2-2 | TRBV5-1 | CASSSRTATGELFF | TGCGCCAGCAGCTCTCGGACAGCCACCGGGGAGCTGTTTTTT
few | TRBD2 | TRBJ2-2 | TRBV29-1 | CSAKSGRASGELFF | TGCAGCGCCAAAAGCGGGAGGGCCTCCGGGGAGCTGTTTTTT
few | TRBD1 | TRBJ1-2 | TRBV6-5 | CASSYLRQGYGYTF | TGTGCCAGCAGTTACCTTAGACAGGGCTATGGCTACACCTTC
. | . | TRBJ2-7 | TRBV20-1 | CSARFAAFTHEQYF | TGCAGTGCTAGGTTTGCGGCTTTTACCCACGAGCAGTACTTC
many | TRBD1 | TRBJ2-7 | TRBV20-1 | CSARGPGQGTYEQYF | TGCAGTGCTCGTGGCCCGGGACAGGGCACCTACGAGCAGTACTTC
. | TRBD1 | TRBJ1-1 | TRBV9 | CASSAPGQLTEAFF | TGTGCCAGCAGCGCTCCGGGACAGCTCACTGAAGCTTTCTTT
many | . | TRBJ2-2 | TRBV12-3/TRBV12-4 | CASSSHFKNTGELFF | TGTGCCAGCAGTTCCCACTTTAAGAACACCGGGGAGCTGTTTTTT
. | TRBD1 | TRBJ2-7 | TRBV9 | CASSFEGQVKDEQYF | TGTGCCAGCAGCTTCGAGGGACAGGTAAAGGACGAGCAGTACTTC
few | . | TRBJ1-1 | TRBV12-3/TRBV12-4 | CASSFGPGPTDTEAFF | TGTGCCAGCAGTTTCGGGCCGGGACCCACGGACACTGAAGCTTTCTTT
. | . | TRBJ2-2 | TRBV5-4 | CASSRAAVETGELFF | TGTGCCAGCAGCCGCGCAGCGGTTGAAACCGGGGAGCTGTTTTTT
. | . | TRBJ1-5 | TRBV2 | CASSLSVQPQHF | TGTGCCAGCAGCCTAAGCGTTCAGCCCCAGCATTTT
many | TRBD2 | TRBJ2-3 | TRBV12-3/TRBV12-4 | CASTLAAGVAGEWYF | TGTGCCAGCACCCTGGCCGCGGGAGTAGCGGGAGAATGGTATTTT
. | . | TRBJ2-2 | TRBV15 | CATSRATGAGELFF | TGTGCCACCAGCAGAGCTACAGGCGCCGGGGAGCTGTTTTTT
many | . | TRBJ2-5 | TRBV7-2 | CASSLTGAQETQYF | TGTGCCAGCAGCTTGACAGGAGCCCAAGAGACCCAGTACTTC
many | TRBD1 | TRBJ1-2 | TRBV29-1 | CSVEPGGHGYTF | TGCAGCGTTGAGCCAGGGGGCCATGGCTACACCTTC
many | . | TRBJ1-2 | TRBV10-3 | CAISAGAPYGYTF | TGTGCCATCAGTGCAGGGGCGCCCTATGGCTACACCTTC
. | TRBD1 | TRBJ2-6 | TRBV28 | CASRVTGGSGANVLTF | TGTGCCAGCAGGGTAACAGGGGGCTCTGGGGCCAACGTCCTGACTTTC
many | . | TRBJ2-7 | TRBV14 | CASSLPGTASYEQYF | TGTGCCAGCAGCCTACCCGGAACAGCCTCCTACGAGCAGTACTTC
. | TRBD2 | TRBJ2-2 | TRBV15 | CATSRDGVAGRLSGELFF | TGTGCCACCAGCAGAGATGGGGTAGCGGGACGTTTAAGCGGGGAGCTGTTTTTT
. | TRBD2 | TRBJ2-7 | TRBV30 | CAWVGGLGSLAGNQAYEQYF | TGTGCCTGGGTGGGGGGCCTCGGAAGTTTAGCGGGAAACCAGGCCTACGAGCAGTACTTC
many | . | TRBJ1-1 | TRBV5-1 | CASSFGGSEAFF | TGCGCCAGCAGCTTTGGGGGCTCTGAAGCTTTCTTT
few | . | TRBJ2-7 | TRBV12-3/TRBV12-4 | CASGRATYEQYF | TGTGCCAGCGGGCGGGCAACCTACGAGCAGTACTTC
. | . | TRBJ2-5 | TRBV20-1 | CSARHPRGETQYF | TGCAGTGCTAGACATCCAAGAGGAGAGACCCAGTACTTC
few | . | TRBJ2-1 | TRBV5-1 | CASSSPLNADEQFF | TGCGCCAGCAGCTCCCCTTTAAACGCCGATGAGCAGTTCTTC
. | TRBD2 | TRBJ2-1 | TRBV20-1 | CSGREASGRSRSYNEQFF | TGCAGTGGGAGGGAGGCTAGCGGGAGGTCCAGGTCCTACAATGAGCAGTTCTTC
. | . | TRBJ2-5 | TRBV7-2 | CASSLYIADQYF | TGTGCCAGCAGCTTATACATAGCGGACCAGTACTTC
. | TRBD2 | TRBJ2-1 | TRBV3-1 | CASSQDPLAGALLLGYNEQFF | TGTGCCAGCAGCCAAGATCCACTAGCGGGAGCGCTTCTTCTGGGCTACAATGAGCAGTTCTTC
few | . | TRBJ2-2 | TRBV4-3 | CASSQEGGSSSGELFF | TGCGCCAGCAGCCAAGAGGGCGGTAGCTCGTCGGGGGAGCTGTTTTTT
. | . | TRBJ1-5 | TRBV20-1 | CSARDYEGLGPLRQPQHF | TGCAGTGCTAGGGATTACGAGGGGTTGGGGCCCCTTCGGCAGCCCCAGCATTTT
. | TRBD1 | TRBJ2-7 | TRBV20-1 | CSANAPGQGVYEQYF | TGCAGTGCTAACGCACCGGGACAGGGGGTGTACGAGCAGTACTTC
. | . | TRBJ2-7 | TRBV15 | CATSRVEGPDEQYF | TGTGCCACCAGCAGAGTAGAGGGGCCCGACGAGCAGTACTTC
few | TRBD2 | TRBJ2-2 | TRBV7-2 | CASSALARSGFGELFF | TGTGCCAGCAGCGCACTAGCGCGTTCTGGGTTCGGGGAGCTGTTTTTT
many | . | TRBJ2-1 | TRBV20-1 | CSGLYGVYNEQFF | TGCAGTGGATTGTACGGGGTTTACAATGAGCAGTTCTTC